This entry describes one TCR beta chain. Positively selected by magnetic beads, CD4+ and CD8+ cells were purity-checked by flow cytometry. The data were taken from a study of somatic mutations in cytotoxic T cells in rheumatoid arthritis. Study summary: Patient blood (around 30 ml EDTA) was taken immediately after diagnosis and before treatment. Sorted by flow to nearly 100% purity were some V beta antibody-stained T-cell populations, including V beta1+ cells sequenced for TCRB.

Trimming stripped 2 bases from V and 1 base from J, with 16 bases between. Germline CDR1 is MNHEY and CDR2 is SMNVEV (reference sequence). The length of the CDR3 is 17 residues. Clones were sequenced by immunoSEQ multiplex PCR, and TCRdb holds only the in-frame ones, with some missing. Counted here are 9,000 to 13,000 clones, approximately 79% occurring once; the ten biggest clones make up approximately 35%. Input material: CD8+ T cells sorted from blood. This chain connects TRBV27 to TRBJ2-3; maybe TRBD2 (5 bases). This clonotype was sampled from an adult with rheumatoid arthritis. The CDR3 region has the DNA TGTGCCAGCAGTTTAGGATTGGCCGGGGTGGGCACAGATACGCAGTATTTT. It specifies CASSLGLAGVGTDTQYF.